Following are 16 T cell receptor beta chains from one sample sequenced in a study of cytomegalovirus exposure and HLA in healthy donors. 60 Vbeta and 13 Jbeta primers were used in PCR. Libraries were prepared by immunoSEQ multiplex PCR; TCRdb keeps only in-frame clonotypes and omits some of them. Of some 150,000 clones in the sample, about four fifths were seen once. Sequenced input: PBMCs. These receptors all stem from a man aged 18 to 29 in good health and CMV-seronegative.

This clone was picked up a small number of times. This chain connects TRBV28 to TRBJ2-7; no firm D call. V was clipped by 6 bases and J by 6 bases, with 18 bases between them. Germline V gives CDR1 MDHEN, CDR2 SYDVKM. The CDR3 loop spans 14 amino acids. Written as DNA, the CDR3 is TGTGCCAGCAGCCGCTCCTATGGGCTGGGCGAGCAGTACGTC. It translates to CASSRSYGLGEQYV.

The V call is TRBV6-4, the J call TRBJ2-7, with D possibly being TRBD1 (6 bases). CDR3 size: 14 residues. V gave up 8 bases and J gave up 3 bases, with 17 bases separating them. The germline gives CDR1 MRHNA, CDR2 SNTAGT. CDR3: CASRTPGHFYEQYF. The CDR3 DNA follows: TGTGCCAGCCGAACTCCGGGACACTTCTACGAGCAGTACTTC.

This clone was counted a few times. The chain is built from TRBV30 and TRBJ1-6; D is unresolved. V gave up 0 bases and J gave up 6 bases, with 6 bases separating them. Looked up from germline, CDR1 is GTSNPN and CDR2 is SVGIG (reference sequence). CDR3 size: 13 residues. This CDR3 is CAWSVGLNSPLHF. Written as DNA, the CDR3 is TGTGCCTGGAGTGTAGGACTTAATTCACCCCTCCACTTT.

The V call is TRBV6-1, the J call TRBJ1-1; D is uncertain. Germline loops: CDR1 MNHNS, CDR2 SASEGT. V lost 6 bases and J lost 3, with 11 bases in between. The CDR3 runs to 13 residues. DNA of the CDR3: TGTGCCAGCAGGGTAATTTCGGACACTGAAGCTTTCTTT. The encoded protein is CASRVISDTEAFF.

V is TRBV4-1 and J is TRBJ1-2; D call uncertain. CDR1 is MGHRA and CDR2 is YSYEKL in the germline V gene. CDR3 size: 16 residues. Trimming removed 4 bases from V and 0 bases from J, with 15 bases in between. The CDR3 protein is CASSLSEADSNYGYTF. CDR3 DNA sequence: TGCGCCAGCAGCCTAAGTGAGGCAGATTCTAACTATGGCTACACCTTC.

In nucleotides, the CDR3 is TGTGCCAGCAGCTCCCTTAGACAGTTGAACACCGGGGAGCTGTTTTTT. Its translation: CASSSLRQLNTGELFF. The chain carries TRBV5-4 and TRBJ2-2, with a weak D call TRBD1 (5 bases). Trimming pared 3 bases from V and 1 base from J, leaving 13 bases between. CDR1 SGHNT and CDR2 YYREEE come from the germline V gene (reference sequence). The CDR3 length is 16 residues.

J is TRBJ2-2 and V is TRBV29-1, with TRBD1 matching over 9 bases. Germline CDR1 and CDR2: SQVTM and ANQGSEA. The CDR3 is 15 amino acids. V shed 2 bases, J shed 5 bases, and the junction held 6 bases outside the gene matches. The CDR3 nucleotides are TGCAGCGTTGAACTCCGGGACAGGGAAACCGGGGAGCTGTTTTTT. As protein: CSVELRDRETGELFF.

CDR3 nucleotides: TGTGCCAGCAGCCTTACAGGGGGGGCTGGAAACACCATATATTTT. It yields the protein CASSLTGGAGNTIYF. The chain links TRBV4-2 to TRBJ1-3, with 8 bases that match TRBD1. Germline assignment: CDR1 LGHNA and CDR2 YNFKEQ. The J segment lost 2 bases and the V segment lost 4 bases, leaving 4 bases of the junction unmatched. CDR3 length: 15 amino acids.

CDR3 sequence (DNA): TGTGCCAGCAGTTCTAGACAGCCCGAGACCCAGTACTTC. It encodes CASSSRQPETQYF. The V call is TRBV27, the J call TRBJ2-5; D possibly corresponds to TRBD1 (5 bases). Trimming left V 4 bases short and J 5 bases short, with 11 bases between. From germline, CDR1 is MNHEY and CDR2 SMNVEV (reference sequence). The CDR3 is 13 amino acids.

The chain uses TRBV6-5 and TRBJ1-6; TRBD1 aligns across 10 bases. The CDR3 runs 16 residues. J gave up 9 bases and V 4 bases, and 9 bases lay outside the gene matches. Looked up from germline, CDR1 is MNHEY and CDR2 is SVGAGI. In DNA form, the CDR3 reads TGTGCCAGCAGTTCAAAGGCCGGGACAGGGGTTTCACCCCTCCACTTT. Its translation: CASSSKAGTGVSPLHF.

This rearrangement joins TRBV6-1 to TRBJ2-7, with D hard to call. The CDR3 loop spans 14 amino acids. In germline, CDR1 is MNHNS, CDR2 SASEGT. With 5 bases removed from V and 3 bases from J, the gap between germline ends came to 14 bases. The CDR3: CASSTRQTIYEQYV. For the CDR3, the DNA is TGTGCCAGCAGTACCCGGCAGACAATCTACGAGCAGTACGTC.

This clone was picked up a small number of times. The gene calls are TRBV15 and TRBJ2-1, with D perhaps TRBD1 (5 bases). The germline V gene encodes CDR1 LNHNV and CDR2 YYDKDF (reference sequence). Trimming shortened V by 3 bases and J by 3 bases, and 9 bases separated the two germline ends. The CDR3 contains 14 residues. The CDR3: CATSSPTVYNEQFF. CDR3 sequence (DNA): TGTGCCACCAGCAGTCCGACAGTCTACAATGAGCAGTTCTTC.

Concerning this clone: Other DNA sequences in the sample encode the same CDR3. The chain couples TRBV27 to TRBJ1-5; no firm D call. V was pared by 4 bases and J by 1 base, with 11 bases between. Germline V gene lookup returns CDR1 MNHEY and CDR2 SMNVEV (reference sequence). The CDR3 is made up of 15 amino acids. The CDR3 DNA sequence: TGTGCCAGCAGTTCGGCGGGGTACAGCAATCAGCCCCAGCATTTT. Protein product: CASSSAGYSNQPQHF.

The rearrangement uses TRBV5-6 and TRBJ1-1; D is unclear. The CDR3 has 11 amino acids. Germline CDR1 and CDR2: SGHDT and YYEEEE. Trimming removed 0 bases from V and 8 bases from J, with 5 bases in between. DNA of the CDR3: TGTGCCAGCAGCTTGGGAGGGGAAGCTTTCTTT. Its protein is CASSLGGEAFF.

The rearrangement joins TRBV2 to TRBJ1-4; D is undetermined. The CDR3 length is 12 residues. V lost 5 bases to trimming and J lost 8 bases, with 9 bases between them. CDR1 and CDR2 from the germline V gene are SNHLY and FYNNEI. Here the CDR3 DNA reads TGTGCCAGCAGTTGGAGGAAAGAAAAACTGTTTTTT. Its protein is CASSWRKEKLFF.

This sequence joins TRBV4-1 and TRBJ2-7, with D perhaps TRBD2 (6 bases). The germline V gene encodes CDR1 MGHRA and CDR2 YSYEKL. There are 16 residues in the CDR3. V was clipped by 1 base and J by 0 bases, with 13 bases between them. CDR3 DNA: TGCGCCAGCAGCCAAGGAGGGACTCCGAGCTCCTACGAGCAGTACTTC. Its protein is CASSQGGTPSSYEQYF.